These 5 T cell receptor beta chains came from one sample sequenced in a study of blood T cell repertoires in COVID-19. This table comes from immunoSEQ multiplex PCR, and its TCRdb copy is limited to in-frame clones, with some not included. Here the sample spans around 380,000 clones, roughly 86% being singletons. Sequencing was done on a sample of peripheral blood. Every receptor here comes from a human donor with acute or convalescent COVID-19. The donor label of this sample is uncertain.

Concerning this clone: This specimen includes other DNA sequences encoding the same CDR3. This chain uses TRBV11-2 with TRBJ1-5, with D possibly matching TRBD1 (5 bases). The CDR3 loop spans 15 amino acids. Deletions cut 9 bases from V and 7 bases from J, with 22 bases between. Germline V gene data show CDR1 as SGHAT and CDR2 as FQNNGV. For the CDR3, the DNA is TGTGCCAGTAGCCCTTCGGGGGGGTTGGCACAGCCCCAGCATTTT. Its protein product is CASSPSGGLAQPQHF.

This clone appeared a single time. This chain joins TRBV2 and TRBJ2-2, with D possibly TRBD1 on 5 matching bases. Germline V gene lookup returns CDR1 SNHLY and CDR2 FYNNEI. The CDR3 has 14 residues. Trimming took 6 bases from V and 1 from J, leaving 9 bases between them. The CDR3 reads CASSSTGNTGELFF. CDR3 nucleotides: TGTGCCAGCAGCAGTACAGGGAACACCGGGGAGCTGTTTTTT.

This sequence joins TRBV7-2 and TRBJ2-5, with D possibly matching TRBD2 (6 bases). V was shortened by 2 bases and J by 5 bases, with 12 bases between the two germline ends. CDR3 size: 14 residues. Germline lookup yields CDR1 SGHTA and CDR2 FQGNSA. CDR3 residues: CASSLRGRRETQYF. DNA for the CDR3: TGTGCCAGCAGCTTACGGGGGAGAAGGGAGACCCAGTACTTC.

The gene calls are TRBV18 and TRBJ1-2, with D possibly TRBD1 on 6 matching bases. CDR3 length equals 14 residues. V dropped 3 bases and J dropped 0 bases, with 8 bases sitting between them. CDR1 KGHSH and CDR2 LQKENI come from the germline V gene. In nucleotides, the CDR3 is TGTGCCAGCTCACCGGGACAATCTAACTATGGCTACACCTTC. Residues: CASSPGQSNYGYTF.

The chain uses TRBV18 and TRBJ1-2, with 9 bases aligning to TRBD1. From germline, CDR1 is KGHSH and CDR2 LQKENI. The CDR3 totals 17 residues. J lost 4 bases, V lost 5 bases, and 14 bases had no gene match. In DNA form, the CDR3 reads TGTGCCAGCTCAGAGTACGACAGGGGGAGCTACCTCTATGGCTACACCTTC. Its translation: CASSEYDRGSYLYGYTF.